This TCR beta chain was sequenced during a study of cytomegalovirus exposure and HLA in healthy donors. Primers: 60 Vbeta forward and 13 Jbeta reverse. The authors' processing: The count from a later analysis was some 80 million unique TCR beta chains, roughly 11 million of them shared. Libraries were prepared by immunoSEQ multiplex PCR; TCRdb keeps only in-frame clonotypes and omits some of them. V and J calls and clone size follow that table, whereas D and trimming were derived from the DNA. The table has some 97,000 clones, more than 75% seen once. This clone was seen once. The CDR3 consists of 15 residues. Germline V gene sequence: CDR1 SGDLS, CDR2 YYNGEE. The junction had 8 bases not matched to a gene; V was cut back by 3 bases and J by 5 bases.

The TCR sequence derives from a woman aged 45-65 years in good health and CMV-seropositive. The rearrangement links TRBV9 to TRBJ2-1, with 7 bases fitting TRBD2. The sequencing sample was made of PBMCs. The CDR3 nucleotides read TGTGCCAGCAGCGCCATGCGGGGGAACAACAATGAGCAGTTCTTC. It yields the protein CASSAMRGNNNEQFF.